This entry features one T cell receptor beta chain sequence. Trimming shortened V by 2 bases and J by 0 bases, and 6 bases separated the two germline ends. Germline assignment: CDR1 KGHDR and CDR2 SFDVKD. The CDR3 runs 14 residues. This entry belongs to a study of blood T cell repertoires in COVID-19. Using immunoSEQ multiplex PCR, the repertoire was profiled, and TCRdb retains in-frame clones only, with some absent. This table has about 240,000 clones, more than 85% appearing once. The sequencing sample was made of peripheral blood. The sequence derives from a woman in her 70s with active or convalescent COVID-19. V and J are TRBV24-1 and TRBJ1-1, with no clear D. Here the CDR3 reads CATSDSKMNTEAFF. CDR3 DNA sequence: TGTGCCACCAGTGATTCTAAGATGAACACTGAAGCTTTCTTT.